This paragraph covers one TCR beta chain sequence. V lost 1 base and J 2 bases, leaving 4 bases between the germline ends. Germline values: CDR1 SGHTA, CDR2 FQGTGA. This CDR3 has 13 amino acids. This record belongs to a study of T cells in Graves' hyperthyroidism and ophthalmopathy. Amplification yielded TCR beta CDR3 regions, with RNA transcripts as the source. The HTBI primer set served for first-round RT-PCR of the TCR CDR3. TCRdb redid the calling of the multiplex PCR reads with MiXCR, one entry per CDR3 protein. The sample shows 130,000 or so distinct CDR3 sequences, approximately 20% of them seen only once.

Material: blood. The rearrangement joins TRBV7-3 to TRBJ2-3; D is undetermined. This receptor was taken from a woman aged 50 to 60 with Graves' hyperthyroidism that later progressed to Graves' ophthalmopathy. The CDR3 nucleotides read TGTGCCAGCAGCTTAATCAACACAGATACGCAGTATTTT. This gives the protein CASSLINTDTQYF.